These T cell receptor beta chains were read from a single sample in a study of T cells in Graves' hyperthyroidism and ophthalmopathy. Each CDR3 protein is one row after TCRdb ran MiXCR on the multiplex PCR reads. The sample has 400,000 to 500,000 distinct CDR3 sequences, around 15% seen once. Sequences were obtained from blood. Receptors originate from a man between 18 and 35 years old with Graves' ophthalmopathy. The CDR3 runs from the conserved cysteine through the conserved F or W. A D gene is named only where the DNA matches it firmly. Only some rows state a clone size, as once, few, many or a class for expanded clones.

CDR3 protein,CDR3 DNA,V gene,D gene,clone size,J gene
CASSLGPAATNEKLFF,TGTGCCAGCAGCTTAGGGCCAGCAGCAACTAATGAAAAACTGTTTTTT,TRBV7-2,.,many,TRBJ1-4
CASSLSLAGVSEQFF,TGTGCCAGCAGTTTAAGTCTAGCGGGAGTAAGCGAGCAGTTCTTC,TRBV12-3/TRBV12-4,TRBD2,many,TRBJ2-1
CASSFTGQEGTEAFF,TGTGCCAGCAGTTTCACGGGACAGGAAGGGACTGAAGCTTTCTTT,TRBV12-3/TRBV12-4,TRBD1,many,TRBJ1-1
CASSLRQANEKLFF,TGTGCCAGCAGCTTAAGACAGGCTAATGAAAAACTGTTTTTT,TRBV7-9,.,few,TRBJ1-4
CASSPGPANYGYTF,TGTGCCAGCAGTCCCGGGCCAGCTAACTATGGCTACACCTTC,TRBV3-1,.,.,TRBJ1-2
CATSDLYREDTGELFF,TGTGCCACCAGTGATTTGTACAGGGAGGACACCGGGGAGCTGTTTTTT,TRBV24-1,.,few,TRBJ2-2
CSASSGGDWDEQFF,TGCAGTGCTAGTTCCGGGGGCGATTGGGATGAGCAGTTCTTC,TRBV20-1,.,many,TRBJ2-1
CASSFRLAAPEETQYF,TGTGCCAGCAGTTTCAGACTAGCGGCGCCTGAAGAGACCCAGTACTTC,TRBV12-3/TRBV12-4,TRBD2,many,TRBJ2-5
CARSQGQQFSYEQYF,TGTGCCAGGAGCCAAGGACAGCAATTCTCCTACGAGCAGTACTTC,TRBV4-2,.,.,TRBJ2-7
CAWSVLQGAYEQYF,TGTGCCTGGAGTGTTTTACAGGGGGCTTACGAGCAGTACTTC,TRBV30,TRBD1,.,TRBJ2-7
CSVDPAGEVDTQYF,TGCAGCGTTGACCCAGCGGGAGAAGTGGATACGCAGTATTTT,TRBV29-1,TRBD2,many,TRBJ2-3
CASTLGQLTGELFF,TGTGCCAGCACTTTGGGACAGCTCACCGGGGAGCTGTTTTTT,TRBV6-2/TRBV6-3,TRBD1,.,TRBJ2-2
CASSTTPGGDEQYF,TGCGCCAGCAGCACGACGCCGGGAGGGGACGAGCAGTACTTC,TRBV5-1,TRBD2,many,TRBJ2-7
CASSRTGGTEAFF,TGTGCCAGCTCTCGGACAGGGGGTACTGAAGCTTTCTTT,TRBV6-1,TRBD1,many,TRBJ1-1